These 32 T cell receptor beta chains were sequenced from one sample in a study of cytomegalovirus exposure and HLA in healthy donors. Produced via immunoSEQ multiplex PCR; TCRdb's table is partial and in-frame only. This table holds over 100,000 clones, roughly nine tenths found once. The sequenced sample consisted of PBMCs. The receptors stem from a woman under 30 in good health and CMV-seronegative.

The chain joins TRBV19 to TRBJ2-1, with TRBD1 as a possible D gene (6 bases). The germline CDR1 and CDR2 sequences are LNHDA and SQIVND (reference sequence). The V and J ends lost 7 bases and 7 bases respectively, with 20 bases between them. The CDR3 sequence is 15 residues long. Here the CDR3 DNA reads TGTGCCAGTAAAGGGGTATCCATAAGGGGGAATGAGCAGTTCTTC. Protein product: CASKGVSIRGNEQFF.

V usage is TRBV7-3 and J usage is TRBJ2-5; 7 nucleotides line up with TRBD1. The V segment lost 3 bases and the J segment 6 bases; nucleotides outside the gene matches: 7. The CDR3 runs to 14 residues. Germline V gene data show CDR1 as SGHTA and CDR2 as FQGTGA. The CDR3 region is CASSLETGSKTQYF. CDR3 sequence (DNA): TGTGCCAGCAGCTTGGAGACAGGGTCGAAGACCCAGTACTTC.

The chain couples TRBV7-9 to TRBJ1-2; no firm D call. Germline-derived CDR1 and CDR2 are SEHNR and FQNEAQ (reference sequence). The V gene lost 3 bases and the J gene lost 4 bases, with 3 bases spanning the gap. CDR3 length equals 11 residues. CDR3 sequence: CASSFGYGYTF. CDR3 DNA: TGTGCCAGCAGCTTCGGCTATGGCTACACCTTC.

This clone was counted a few times. The rearrangement joins TRBV6-6 to TRBJ1-2, with D unclear. This CDR3 contains 14 residues. With 10 bases removed from V and 6 bases from J, the gap between germline ends came to 21 bases. Germline values: CDR1 MNHNY, CDR2 SVGAGI (reference sequence). The CDR3 nucleotides read TGTGCCACGGACTCGAGAGGTTATGGTGATGGCTACACCTTC. The encoded protein is CATDSRGYGDGYTF.

The V call is TRBV18, the J call TRBJ2-1; a weak D match, TRBD2 (5 bases). The CDR3 runs to 16 residues. V lost 1 base and J 0 bases, leaving 10 bases between the germline ends. Germline loops: CDR1 KGHSH, CDR2 LQKENI. The CDR3 nucleotides are TGTGCCAGCTCACCACGGCCGGAGGCCTCCTACAATGAGCAGTTCTTC. Protein product: CASSPRPEASYNEQFF. Supplemented by reference TRBV18 and TRBJ2-1, the full variable domain reads NAGVMQNPRHLVRRRGQEARLRCSPMKGHSHVYWYRQLPEEGLKFMVYLQKENIIDESGMPKERFSAEFPKEGPSILRIQQVVRGDSAAYFCASSPRPEASYNEQFFGPGTRLTVL.

This clone was detected only once. This rearrangement joins TRBV19 to TRBJ2-7; the D gene is possibly TRBD2 (6 bases). The V gene's germline CDR1 is LNHDA and CDR2 SQIVND (reference sequence). The CDR3 length is 15 residues. V lost 3 bases and J 2 bases, leaving 14 bases between the germline ends. CDR3 sequence: CASSMGLQGTYEQYF. The CDR3 coding sequence is TGTGCCAGTAGTATGGGACTTCAGGGCACCTACGAGCAGTACTTC. The whole variable domain, filled in from reference TRBV19 and TRBJ2-7, reads DGGITQSPKYLFRKEGQNVTLSCEQNLNHDAMYWYRQDPGQGLRLIYYSQIVNDFQKGDIAEGYSVSREKKESFPLTVTSAQKNPTAFYLCASSMGLQGTYEQYFGPGTRLTVT.

The chain recombines TRBV19 with TRBJ1-2; D is perhaps TRBD1 (6 bases). CDR1 LNHDA and CDR2 SQIVND come from the germline V gene (reference sequence). The CDR3 is 16 residues long. Trimming left V 0 bases short and J 4 bases short, with 15 bases between. In DNA form, the CDR3 reads TGTGCCAGTAGTATAGAACAGGGCCGTCGGGGCTATGGCTACACCTTC. This encodes CASSIEQGRRGYGYTF.

J is TRBJ1-5 and V is TRBV7-9; the D gene is possibly TRBD1 (5 bases). This CDR3 is built from 17 residues. Trimming removed 1 base at V and 6 bases at J, with 19 bases between. From germline, CDR1 is SEHNR and CDR2 FQNEAQ (reference sequence). CDR3 in DNA: TGTGCCAGCAGCTTAGTGACGCCGGGGGTGGGGAGTCAGCCCCAGCATTTT. Protein sequence: CASSLVTPGVGSQPQHF.

The CDR3 nucleotides are TGTGCCAGCCAACAGGGTCGTACTGAAGCTTTCTTT. This codes for CASQQGRTEAFF. The chain recombines TRBV2 with TRBJ1-1; D may be TRBD1 (6 bases). V was trimmed by 8 bases and J by 5 bases, leaving 12 bases between them. The length of the CDR3 is 12 residues. The germline CDR1 and CDR2 sequences are SNHLY and FYNNEI.

The chain links TRBV5-5 to TRBJ1-2; 7 bases agree with TRBD1. Germline V gene lookup returns CDR1 SGHKS and CDR2 YYEKEE (reference sequence). The CDR3 extends over 15 amino acids. V gave up 1 base and J gave up 3 bases; unmatched junction bases: 6. In DNA form, the CDR3 reads TGTGCCAGCAGCTTGATGCCAGGGGGTTACTATGGCTACACCTTC. Translated, it gives CASSLMPGGYYGYTF. Combining the CDR3 with reference TRBV5-5 and TRBJ1-2 gives the whole variable domain DAGVTQSPTHLIKTRGQQVTLRCSPISGHKSVSWYQQVLGQGPQFIFQYYEKEERGRGNFPDRFSARQFPNYSSELNVNALLLGDSALYLCASSLMPGGYYGYTFGSGTRLTVV.

The gene calls are TRBV6-5 and TRBJ2-2, with 7 bases fitting TRBD1. V shed 6 bases and J 5 bases; nucleotides not matched to a gene: 9. The CDR3 covers 15 residues. Germline-derived CDR1 and CDR2 are MNHEY and SVGAGI. The DNA of the CDR3 is TGTGCCAGCAGGCCAACCGACAGGGCTACCGGGGAGCTGTTTTTT. It codes for CASRPTDRATGELFF.

This chain connects TRBV5-4 to TRBJ1-4; no definite D call. The length of the CDR3 is 12 residues. CDR1 is SGHNT and CDR2 is YYREEE in the germline V gene (reference sequence). V was clipped by 0 bases and J by 11 bases, with 8 bases between them. The CDR3 sequence: CASSLGSGKLFF. The CDR3 DNA reads as TGTGCCAGCAGCTTGGGGTCGGGGAAACTGTTTTTT.

The chain is built from TRBV7-9 and TRBJ1-1, with a weak D call TRBD1 (5 bases). CDR1 and CDR2 from the germline V gene are SEHNR and FQNEAQ (reference sequence). The CDR3 contains 13 residues. V dropped 5 bases and J dropped 2 bases, with 9 bases sitting between them. The CDR3, as DNA: TGTGCCAGCAGCCATCAGGGAAACACTGAAGCTTTCTTT. Translated: CASSHQGNTEAFF.

This chain connects TRBV7-9 to TRBJ2-3; D might be TRBD1 (6 bases). Germline V gene lookup returns CDR1 SEHNR and CDR2 FQNEAQ (reference sequence). The CDR3 loop spans 14 amino acids. V lost 1 base to trimming and J lost 1 base, with 6 bases between them. The CDR3 loop is CASSLGQGTDTQYF. The DNA for the CDR3 is TGTGCCAGCAGCTTAGGACAGGGCACAGATACGCAGTATTTT. The variable domain in full, completed from reference TRBV7-9 and TRBJ2-3, reads DTGVSQNPRHKITKRGQNVTFRCDPISEHNRLYWYRQTLGQGPEFLTYFQNEAQLEKSRLLSDRFSAERPKGSFSTLEIQRTEQGDSAMYLCASSLGQGTDTQYFGPGTRLTVL.

About this clone: One end of the junction fails to match germline, which may point to a read error. The chain links TRBV25-1 to TRBJ2-6; 7 nucleotides line up with TRBD1. Germline values: CDR1 MGHDK, CDR2 SYGVNS. The CDR3 is 17 residues long. CDR3 loop: CASSAPGGGSGANVLTF. DNA of the CDR3: TGTGCCAGCAGCGCCCCAGGGGGTGGTTCTGGTGCCAACGTCCTGACTTTC.

V gene TRBV5-8 combines with J gene TRBJ2-5, with 7 bases matching TRBD1. V lost 4 bases, J lost 7 bases, and 10 bases stayed unmatched. This CDR3 contains 14 residues. The germline CDR1 and CDR2 sequences are SGHTS and YDEGEE. The CDR3 protein is CASSGTQGRVTQYF. The CDR3 nucleotides read TGTGCCAGCAGCGGAACACAGGGGCGGGTGACCCAGTACTTC.

In nucleotides, the CDR3 is TGTGCCAGCAGCTCCTACAGGGGGCATTTATTCGGCGCAGATACGCAGTATTTT. Its translation: CASSSYRGHLFGADTQYF. V and J are TRBV5-8 and TRBJ2-3; 9 nucleotides line up with TRBD1. V was clipped by 3 bases and J by 4 bases; unmatched bases: 15. In germline, CDR1 is SGHTS, CDR2 YDEGEE. The CDR3 totals 18 residues.

V is TRBV4-2 and J is TRBJ2-2; 11 bases line up with TRBD1. The trim removed 1 base at V and 2 bases at J, leaving 12 bases unmatched. In germline, CDR1 is LGHNA, CDR2 YNFKEQ. The CDR3 loop spans 20 amino acids. DNA for the CDR3: TGTGCCAGCAGCCAAGTGGGGTGGGGACAGGGGGAGATTAACACCGGGGAGCTGTTTTTT. Protein product: CASSQVGWGQGEINTGELFF.

V usage is TRBV27 and J usage is TRBJ1-5, with D tentatively TRBD1 (5 bases). The CDR3 covers 16 residues. CDR1 is MNHEY, CDR2 SMNVEV, per germline (reference sequence). V lost 5 bases and J lost 1, with 15 bases in between. This CDR3 is CASSGSGGGSNQPQHF. The CDR3 DNA reads as TGTGCCAGCAGTGGATCAGGCGGGGGGAGCAATCAGCCCCAGCATTTT.

The chain has TRBV7-2 and TRBJ2-5; 9 positions agree with TRBD2. The germline CDR1 and CDR2 sequences are SGHTA and FQGNSA. This CDR3 is 14 amino acids long. V was clipped by 5 bases and J by 5 bases; unmatched bases: 6. CDR3 residues: CASSRVAGAETQYF. The CDR3 region has the DNA TGTGCCAGCAGCCGGGTAGCGGGGGCGGAGACCCAGTACTTC.

J is TRBJ2-2 and V is TRBV13, with TRBD2 identical over 13 bases. J lost 7 bases, V lost 5 bases, and 10 bases had no gene match. The CDR3 is made up of 17 amino acids. Germline V gene sequence: CDR1 PRHDT, CDR2 FYEKMQ (reference sequence). The CDR3 loop reads CASSTPLAGGNGGELFF. The DNA of the CDR3 is TGTGCCAGCAGCACCCCACTAGCGGGGGGGAATGGCGGGGAGCTGTTTTTT.

CDR3 loop: CASSLQETQYF. As DNA, the CDR3 is TGCGCCAGCAGCCTACAAGAGACCCAGTACTTC. The chain couples TRBV5-1 to TRBJ2-5; D remains ambiguous. V was pared by 4 bases and J by 2 bases, with 3 bases between. This CDR3 has 11 residues. Germline values: CDR1 SGHRS, CDR2 YFSETQ. The full variable domain, rest sourced from reference TRBV5-1 and TRBJ2-5, is KAGVTQTPRYLIKTRGQQVTLSCSPISGHRSVSWYQQTPGQGLQFLFEYFSETQRNKGNFPGRFSGRQFSNSRSEMNVSTLELGDSALYLCASSLQETQYFGPGTRLLVL.

The J gene is TRBJ1-5, the V gene TRBV25-1, with D perhaps TRBD1 (6 bases). V was shortened by 3 bases and J by 5 bases, with 11 bases between the two germline ends. The CDR3 contains 14 residues. Germline CDR1 and CDR2: MGHDK and SYGVNS. CDR3 nucleotide sequence: TGTGCCAGCAGTGAGGGGACACCGGATCAGCCCCAGCATTTT. This sequence encodes CASSEGTPDQPQHF.

The chain couples TRBV20-1 to TRBJ2-4, with unresolved D. V dropped 3 bases and J dropped 5 bases, with 5 bases sitting between them. CDR3 length equals 11 residues. Germline CDR1 is DFQATT and CDR2 is SNEGSKA (reference sequence). The CDR3 DNA sequence: TGCAGTGCTAGCTCGGAAAACATTCAGTACTTC. Translation: CSASSENIQYF.

The chain links TRBV14 to TRBJ1-4; possibly TRBD1 for D (5 bases). This CDR3 is built from 15 residues. Germline CDR1 reads SGHDN; CDR2 reads FVKESK. V lost 0 bases to trimming and J lost 3 bases, with 8 bases between them. CDR3 protein: CASSQDWGANEKLFF. The DNA of the CDR3 is TGTGCCAGCAGCCAAGATTGGGGGGCTAATGAAAAACTGTTTTTT.

This clone was seen at least ten times. This rearrangement joins TRBV27 to TRBJ1-1, with D possibly being TRBD1 (5 bases). Germline V gene sequence: CDR1 MNHEY, CDR2 SMNVEV (reference sequence). V was cut by 0 bases and J by 4 bases, with 12 bases left in between. The CDR3 sequence is 15 residues long. The CDR3 is CASSLSHRFTTEAFF. The CDR3 bases are TGTGCCAGCAGTTTATCGCACAGGTTTACCACTGAAGCTTTCTTT.

The chain combines TRBV19 with TRBJ2-5, with 11 positions matching TRBD2. V lost 5 bases, J lost 5 bases, and 4 bases stayed unmatched. Germline values: CDR1 LNHDA, CDR2 SQIVND (reference sequence). CDR3 length: 14 amino acids. The DNA for the CDR3 is TGTGCCAGTAGTGCCTGGACTAGCGGGGAGACCCAGTACTTC. Its protein is CASSAWTSGETQYF.

The chain uses TRBV5-1 and TRBJ2-5; 7 bases map to TRBD2. Germline V gives CDR1 SGHRS, CDR2 YFSETQ. The CDR3 runs 15 residues. The junction had 4 bases not matched to a gene; V was cut back by 2 bases and J by 0 bases. The CDR3 sequence: CASSFSGTNQETQYF. CDR3 in DNA: TGCGCCAGCAGCTTCTCCGGGACTAACCAAGAGACCCAGTACTTC.

The rearrangement uses TRBV5-1 and TRBJ2-7; a weak D match, TRBD2 (6 bases). Trimming shortened V by 4 bases and J by 1 base, and 12 bases separated the two germline ends. The CDR3 is 14 residues long. Per the germline V gene, CDR1 is SGHRS and CDR2 is YFSETQ. The CDR3 is CASSPGGVSYEQYF. CDR3 DNA: TGCGCCAGCAGCCCCGGGGGAGTATCCTACGAGCAGTACTTC.

This chain links TRBV11-2 with TRBJ2-7, with 9 bases fitting TRBD1. V lost 7 bases and J lost 3; bases outside the gene matches: 13. The CDR3 runs to 16 residues. The germline gives CDR1 SGHAT, CDR2 FQNNGV. The CDR3 is CASTSGGQGHFYEQYF. The CDR3 DNA reads as TGTGCCAGCACCTCGGGGGGACAGGGTCATTTCTACGAGCAGTACTTC.

V gene TRBV4-2 combines with J gene TRBJ2-1; TRBD2 matches at 11 bases. The trim removed 2 bases at V and 7 bases at J, leaving 13 bases unmatched. CDR1 LGHNA and CDR2 YNFKEQ come from the germline V gene. The CDR3 consists of 18 residues. CDR3 DNA: TGTGCCAGCAGCCAAAATCAAAATCTAGCGGGGGGAGGGAATGAGCAGTTCTTC. Protein sequence: CASSQNQNLAGGGNEQFF.

This chain connects TRBV6-1 to TRBJ2-1, with 12 positions matching TRBD2. The CDR3 is 15 amino acids. With 5 bases clipped from V and 9 bases from J, the junction kept 8 bases outside the gene matches. CDR1 and CDR2 (germline): MNHNS, SASEGT. This CDR3 reads CASSSSGGALGEQFF. CDR3 coding DNA: TGTGCCAGCAGTTCTAGCGGGGGGGCCTTGGGTGAGCAGTTCTTC.